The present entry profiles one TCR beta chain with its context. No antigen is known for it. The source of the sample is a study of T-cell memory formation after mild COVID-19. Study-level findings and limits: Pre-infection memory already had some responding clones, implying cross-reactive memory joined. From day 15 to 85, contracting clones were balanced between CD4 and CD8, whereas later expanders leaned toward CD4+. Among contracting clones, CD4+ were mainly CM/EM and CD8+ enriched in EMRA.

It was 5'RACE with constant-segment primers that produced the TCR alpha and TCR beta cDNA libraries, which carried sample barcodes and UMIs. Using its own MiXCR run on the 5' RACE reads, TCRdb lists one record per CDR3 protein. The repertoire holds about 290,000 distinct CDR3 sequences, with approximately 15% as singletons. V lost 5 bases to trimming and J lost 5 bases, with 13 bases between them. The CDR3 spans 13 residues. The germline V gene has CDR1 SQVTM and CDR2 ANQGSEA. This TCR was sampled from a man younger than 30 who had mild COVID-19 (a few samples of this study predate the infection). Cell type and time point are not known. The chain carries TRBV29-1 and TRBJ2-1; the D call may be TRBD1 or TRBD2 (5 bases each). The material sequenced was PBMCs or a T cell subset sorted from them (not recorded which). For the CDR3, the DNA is TGCAGCGTTTATGGGGGAAACGACAATGAGCAGTTCTTC. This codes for CSVYGGNDNEQFF.